The 5 T cell receptor beta chains below all came from one sample that was sequenced in a study of blood T cell repertoires in COVID-19. Sequenced by immunoSEQ multiplex PCR; TCRdb stores in-frame clones only, minus some. Among about 36,000 clones, 90% were seen once, and the ten largest hold roughly 5%. The sequencing sample was made of peripheral blood. The receptor source for this set is a human donor in a cohort sampled during active COVID-19.

The genes are TRBV11-2 and TRBJ2-5, with TRBD2 identical over 8 bases. V shed 1 base and J 5 bases; nucleotides not matched to a gene: 9. The germline V gene encodes CDR1 SGHAT and CDR2 FQNNGV. The CDR3 has 16 residues. The CDR3 nucleotides are TGTGCCAGCAGCTTAGTTTACGGTAGCGGGGTGGAGACCCAGTACTTC. The encoded protein is CASSLVYGSGVETQYF.

The V call is TRBV5-5, the J call TRBJ2-5; 7 nucleotides align to TRBD1. This CDR3 contains 13 residues. The V and J ends lost 2 bases and 5 bases, in that order; junction bases with no gene match: 3. Germline CDR1 reads SGHKS; CDR2 reads YYEKEE (reference sequence). The CDR3 sequence is CASSFNRGETQYF. As DNA, the CDR3 is TGTGCCAGCAGCTTTAACAGGGGTGAGACCCAGTACTTC.

The V gene is TRBV7-2, the J gene TRBJ2-5; 11 nucleotides agree with TRBD1. Germline CDR1 SGHTA, CDR2 FQGNSA. Losses at the gene ends were 3 bases for V and 5 bases for J; bases not matched to a gene: 5. The CDR3 extends over 15 amino acids. CDR3 nucleotide sequence: TGTGCCAGCAGCTTCCGGACAGGGGGCTTGGAGACCCAGTACTTC. Amino acid sequence: CASSFRTGGLETQYF.

The rearrangement uses TRBV7-2 and TRBJ2-5; the D gene is possibly TRBD2 (6 bases). Germline CDR1 is SGHTA and CDR2 is FQGNSA. There are 13 residues in the CDR3. The germline V and J ends were trimmed by 5 bases and 5 bases, with 12 bases remaining between them. The CDR3 DNA reads as TGTGCCAGCAGCCGAGGGACTGTGGAGACCCAGTACTTC. Its translation is CASSRGTVETQYF.

The rearrangement joins TRBV30 to TRBJ2-3; 9 bases agree with TRBD1. Germline CDR1 is GTSNPN and CDR2 is SVGIG (reference sequence). This CDR3 contains 15 residues. V lost 3 bases to trimming and J lost 2 bases; unmatched junction nucleotides: 6. As DNA, the CDR3 is TGTGCCTGGAGGGGGGACAGGGCGGACACAGATACGCAGTATTTT. Translation gives CAWRGDRADTDTQYF.